Presented here are 32 T cell receptor beta chains from one specimen sequenced in a study of shared clonotypes between healthy human individuals. Sequencing used immunoSEQ multiplex PCR; TCRdb keeps in-frame clones, though not all of them. The data show a few million clones, with just over 90% seen just once and 0.13% to 0.15% held by the top ten. The sample comprised naive CD4+ T cells sorted from blood. As to subset: CD45RA+ positively selected. Source of these receptors: a young man in good health.

The chain uses TRBV18 and TRBJ1-3; D is undetermined. The V end was cut by 4 bases, the J end by 2 bases, with 15 bases between. Per germline, CDR1 KGHSH and CDR2 LQKENI. This CDR3 contains 16 residues. The CDR3 coding sequence is TGTGCCAGCTCACTAGCGTCGGTTGTCGCTGGAAACACCATATATTTT. This gives the protein CASSLASVVAGNTIYF.

The genes are TRBV5-1 and TRBJ1-1; 9 bases align to TRBD1. Germline loops: CDR1 SGHRS, CDR2 YFSETQ. V gave up 3 bases and J gave up 1 base; unmatched junction bases: 1. The CDR3 has 14 amino acids. The CDR3: CASSWDRANTEAFF. In DNA form, the CDR3 reads TGCGCCAGCAGCTGGGACAGGGCGAACACTGAAGCTTTCTTT.

J is TRBJ1-5 and V is TRBV5-1; TRBD1 aligns across 7 bases. Looked up from germline, CDR1 is SGHRS and CDR2 is YFSETQ. The CDR3 covers 15 residues. V lost 4 bases to trimming and J lost 5 bases; unmatched junction nucleotides: 9. The CDR3 is CASSRPGTVDQPQHF. DNA of the CDR3: TGCGCCAGCAGCCGTCCTGGGACAGTGGATCAGCCCCAGCATTTT.

The V gene is TRBV29-1, the J gene TRBJ1-2, with 8 bases that match TRBD1. Trimming took 1 base from V and 7 from J; bases not matched to a gene: 11. CDR1 and CDR2 from the germline V gene are SQVTM and ANQGSEA. The CDR3 is 15 amino acids. The CDR3 is CSVEVRATGVSGYTF. As DNA, the CDR3 is TGCAGCGTTGAAGTACGTGCGACAGGGGTTAGTGGCTACACCTTC.

The rearrangement links TRBV10-3 to TRBJ1-1, with D uncertain. The germline CDR1 and CDR2 sequences are ENHRY and SYGVKD. With 4 bases removed from V and 6 bases from J, the gap between germline ends came to 15 bases. The CDR3 is made up of 14 amino acids. As DNA, the CDR3 is TGTGCCATCAGTGGGCCCGCCGACGGAGCTGAAGCTTTCTTT. It specifies CAISGPADGAEAFF.

The rearrangement links TRBV7-2 to TRBJ1-2; 7 bases map to TRBD1. V gave up 1 base and J gave up 4 bases; unmatched junction bases: 6. CDR1 and CDR2 (germline): SGHTA, FQGNSA. The CDR3 runs to 15 residues. CDR3 DNA: TGTGCCAGCAGCTTAGTGCGCAGGGGGGCCTATGGCTACACCTTC. It codes for CASSLVRRGAYGYTF.

This clone was picked up a small number of times. The chain couples TRBV6-1 to TRBJ1-5; D remains ambiguous. Trimming took off 1 base at V and 11 bases at J, with 12 bases between the two ends. Germline CDR1 MNHNS, CDR2 SASEGT. This CDR3 comprises 13 residues. The chain's CDR3 is CASSEDGDIAQHF. CDR3 nucleotides: TGTGCCAGCAGTGAAGACGGGGATATAGCCCAGCATTTT.

The rearrangement joins TRBV28 to TRBJ1-1; the match to TRBD1 covers 7 bases. Per the germline V gene, CDR1 is MDHEN and CDR2 is SYDVKM. Losses at the gene ends were 6 bases for V and 2 bases for J; bases not matched to a gene: 9. The CDR3 consists of 15 residues. Here the CDR3 DNA reads TGTGCCAGCAGCCCCGGACAGGTCGGAAACACTGAAGCTTTCTTT. Amino acids: CASSPGQVGNTEAFF.

V and J are TRBV6-5 and TRBJ1-5; D remains ambiguous. Between the trimmed V and J ends, which lost 6 bases and 7 bases, there was a span of 19 bases. CDR3 size: 15 residues. The germline V gene has CDR1 MNHEY and CDR2 SVGAGI. The CDR3 DNA follows: TGTGCCAGCAGGGCCCTCTGGGCCGATCCCCAGCCCCAGCATTTT. This codes for CASRALWADPQPQHF.

The gene calls are TRBV19 and TRBJ2-7; tentatively, D is TRBD1 (6 bases). Germline CDR1 is LNHDA and CDR2 is SQIVND (reference sequence). The length of the CDR3 is 13 residues. V was cut by 5 bases and J by 3 bases, with 11 bases left in between. The CDR3 coding sequence is TGTGCCAGTAGTTTAGGACAGAACTACGAGCAGTACTTC. It is translated as CASSLGQNYEQYF.

The chain is built from TRBV6-6 and TRBJ1-4, with D possibly matching TRBD1 (5 bases). Germline V CDR1 and CDR2: MNHNY, SVGAGI (reference sequence). Trimming shortened V by 0 bases and J by 12 bases, and 17 bases separated the two germline ends. The CDR3 runs to 15 residues. This CDR3 reads CASSYSAGKGPELFF. CDR3 bases: TGTGCCAGCAGTTACTCGGCAGGGAAGGGACCTGAACTGTTTTTT.

This chain connects TRBV6-1 to TRBJ1-2; 8 nucleotides agree with TRBD1. With V trimmed by 5 bases and J by 4 bases, 6 bases remained unmatched. The CDR3 covers 14 residues. The V gene's germline CDR1 is MNHNS and CDR2 SASEGT. CDR3 region: CASSFPGGSYGYTF. The CDR3 DNA is TGTGCCAGCAGTTTTCCAGGGGGCAGCTATGGCTACACCTTC.

The rearrangement uses TRBV29-1 and TRBJ2-3; 10 bases align to TRBD2. V lost 5 bases to trimming and J lost 2 bases; unmatched junction nucleotides: 7. The CDR3 loop spans 15 amino acids. Germline CDR1 SQVTM, CDR2 ANQGSEA. CDR3 nucleotides: TGCAGCGTTAATAGCGGGAGGCCCCTCACAGATACGCAGTATTTT. It codes for CSVNSGRPLTDTQYF.

This clone was detected only a few times. The J gene is TRBJ1-6, the V gene TRBV15; D not certain. Trimming took 0 bases from V and 7 from J, leaving 7 bases between them. Germline V gene lookup returns CDR1 LNHNV and CDR2 YYDKDF (reference sequence). The CDR3 runs 14 residues. The CDR3 nucleotides read TGTGCCACCAGCAGAGATCCTCAAAATTCACCCCTCCACTTT. Protein product: CATSRDPQNSPLHF. The whole variable domain, filled in from reference TRBV15 and TRBJ1-6, reads DAMVIQNPRYQVTQFGKPVTLSCSQTLNHNVMYWYQQKSSQAPKLLFHYYDKDFNNEADTPDNFQSRRPNTSFCFLDIRSPGLGDTAMYLCATSRDPQNSPLHFGNGTRLTVT.

This rearrangement joins TRBV28 to TRBJ1-1; D gene unclear. The CDR3 has 13 amino acids. Looked up from germline, CDR1 is MDHEN and CDR2 is SYDVKM. V shed 7 bases and J shed 2 bases, with 11 bases lying between them. CDR3: CASIAQVNTEAFF. DNA for the CDR3: TGTGCCAGCATAGCTCAGGTAAACACTGAAGCTTTCTTT.

The rearrangement uses TRBV11-2 and TRBJ1-2; TRBD1 might be the D (6 bases). The CDR3 extends over 15 amino acids. The germline CDR1 and CDR2 sequences are SGHAT and FQNNGV. The V and J ends lost 0 bases and 8 bases respectively, with 16 bases between them. The CDR3 spells CASSLEEGESWGYTF. The CDR3 coding sequence is TGTGCCAGCAGCTTAGAGGAGGGGGAGTCCTGGGGCTACACCTTC.

The chain uses TRBV27 and TRBJ2-7; 13 nucleotides align to TRBD2. Germline lookup yields CDR1 MNHEY and CDR2 SMNVEV (reference sequence). Germline trimming cut 4 bases from V and 4 bases from J; bases unmatched to any gene: 4. The CDR3 spans 15 residues. CDR3: CASSSGTSGIYEQYF. The CDR3 nucleotides read TGTGCCAGCAGTTCGGGGACTAGCGGGATTTACGAGCAGTACTTC.

The CDR3 sequence is CASMAGKGTEAFF. The CDR3 DNA reads TGTGCCAGCATGGCGGGGAAGGGTACTGAAGCTTTCTTT. The chain carries TRBV6-9 and TRBJ1-1; no firm D call. Trimming pared 7 bases from V and 5 bases from J, leaving 14 bases between. There are 13 residues in the CDR3. The V gene's germline CDR1 is MNHGY and CDR2 SVAAGI.

Turning to this clone: This sample also contains other DNA sequences that code for the same CDR3. The V gene is TRBV5-1, the J gene TRBJ2-7; D is possibly TRBD2 (5 bases). The CDR3 loop spans 13 amino acids. V lost 7 bases, J lost 0 bases, and 11 bases lay in between. Germline V lookup: CDR1 SGHRS, CDR2 YFSETQ. The CDR3 coding sequence is TGCGCCAGCCGCCGCGGGCCCTCCTACGAGCAGTACTTC. This sequence encodes CASRRGPSYEQYF.

The chain links TRBV5-8 to TRBJ1-4, with D unclear. Germline V gives CDR1 SGHTS, CDR2 YDEGEE. The CDR3 totals 14 residues. Trimming pared 0 bases from V and 7 bases from J, leaving 10 bases between. CDR3 amino acids: CASSLGSWSEKLFF. The CDR3 DNA reads as TGTGCCAGCAGCTTGGGATCGTGGTCTGAAAAACTGTTTTTT.

This chain joins TRBV5-1 and TRBJ1-1; D gene uncertain. This CDR3 region has 14 residues. Trimming took off 7 bases at V and 5 bases at J, with 18 bases between the two ends. Germline values: CDR1 SGHRS, CDR2 YFSETQ. The CDR3 DNA sequence: TGCGCCAGCCGCCCCGGTTTACAAGGGACTGAAGCTTTCTTT. Translating gives CASRPGLQGTEAFF.

The chain recombines TRBV6-1 with TRBJ2-5, with TRBD1 identical over 7 bases. The CDR3 is made up of 15 amino acids. From germline, CDR1 is MNHNS and CDR2 SASEGT. Germline trimming cut 4 bases from V and 3 bases from J; bases unmatched to any gene: 8. This chain's CDR3 is CASSGYGTAKETQYF. The DNA of the CDR3 is TGTGCCAGCAGTGGATACGGGACAGCAAAAGAGACCCAGTACTTC.

The chain carries TRBV15 and TRBJ1-2; the D is unclear. V shed 7 bases and J shed 5 bases, with 17 bases lying between them. CDR1 and CDR2 (germline): LNHNV, YYDKDF (reference sequence). This CDR3 is built from 14 residues. The DNA of the CDR3 is TGTGCCACCACCCGGGAGGGAAGGGAATATGGCTACACCTTC. This gives the protein CATTREGREYGYTF.

The chain recombines TRBV30 with TRBJ1-1; 7 bases agree with TRBD1. CDR3 length equals 15 residues. J gave up 6 bases and V 3 bases, and 13 bases lay outside the gene matches. CDR1 and CDR2 from the germline V gene are GTSNPN and SVGIG (reference sequence). CDR3 protein: CAWSERLGQVPEAFF. The CDR3 DNA reads as TGTGCCTGGAGCGAGCGGCTAGGACAGGTCCCTGAAGCTTTCTTT. Full variable domain (remainder filled in from reference TRBV30 and TRBJ1-1): SQTIHQWPATLVQPVGSPLSLECTVEGTSNPNLYWYRQAAGRGLQLLFYSVGIGQISSEVPQNLSASRPQDRQFILSSKKLLLSDSGFYLCAWSERLGQVPEAFFGQGTRLTVV.

The chain is built from TRBV5-6 and TRBJ2-2; the match to TRBD2 covers 10 bases. J lost 4 bases, V lost 4 bases, and 10 bases had no gene match. Germline assignment: CDR1 SGHDT and CDR2 YYEEEE. The CDR3 runs 17 residues. CDR3 region: CASSPIAGGRITGELFF. CDR3 DNA sequence: TGTGCCAGCAGCCCGATAGCGGGGGGTCGGATCACCGGGGAGCTGTTTTTT.

The chain is built from TRBV7-2 and TRBJ2-7, with TRBD2 matching 10 bases. Germline V gene data show CDR1 as SGHTA and CDR2 as FQGNSA. There are 19 residues in the CDR3. The ends lost 4 bases at V and 6 bases at J; junction bases unmatched: 21. CDR3 sequence (DNA): TGTGCCAGCAGCTCAGGACGGACGGAGGCTAGCGGGAGTAACAGCGAGCAGTACTTC. The encoded protein is CASSSGRTEASGSNSEQYF.

The V gene is TRBV10-3, the J gene TRBJ1-1; tentatively, D is TRBD1 (5 bases). Trimming pared 8 bases from V and 6 bases from J, leaving 16 bases between. Per germline, CDR1 ENHRY and CDR2 SYGVKD. CDR3 length: 13 residues. The CDR3 nucleotides are TGTGCCATCGGAACAGGAGGTTCCCCTGAAGCTTTCTTT. Its protein is CAIGTGGSPEAFF.

V gene TRBV28 combines with J gene TRBJ2-7; TRBD2 matches 9 bases. Germline assignment: CDR1 MDHEN and CDR2 SYDVKM. With V trimmed by 3 bases and J by 0 bases, 12 bases remained unmatched. The CDR3 runs 18 residues. The CDR3 protein is CASSFDWGYSGGSYEQYF. The CDR3 DNA reads TGTGCCAGCAGTTTTGATTGGGGGTATAGCGGGGGCTCCTACGAGCAGTACTTC. Full variable domain (outside the CDR3, taken from reference TRBV28 and TRBJ2-7): DVKVTQSSRYLVKRTGEKVFLECVQDMDHENMFWYRQDPGLGLRLIYFSYDVKMKEKGDIPEGYSVSREKKERFSLILESASTNQTSMYLCASSFDWGYSGGSYEQYFGPGTRLTVT.

DNA of the CDR3: TGTGCCAGGTCGACTCTGGCTAGCGATCTCACAGATACGCAGTATTTT. Translating gives CARSTLASDLTDTQYF. This sequence joins TRBV19 and TRBJ2-3; possible D gene TRBD2, 6 bases. With 9 bases removed from V and 2 bases from J, the gap between germline ends came to 21 bases. CDR3 length equals 16 residues. Germline CDR1 reads LNHDA; CDR2 reads SQIVND (reference sequence). Variable domain in full (rest from reference TRBV19 and TRBJ2-3): DGGITQSPKYLFRKEGQNVTLSCEQNLNHDAMYWYRQDPGQGLRLIYYSQIVNDFQKGDIAEGYSVSREKKESFPLTVTSAQKNPTAFYLCARSTLASDLTDTQYFGPGTRLTVL.

The chain joins TRBV9 to TRBJ2-7, with D possibly being TRBD1 (5 bases). Trimming removed 3 bases at V and 1 base at J, with 14 bases between. Germline V gene data show CDR1 as SGDLS and CDR2 as YYNGEE. This CDR3 contains 15 residues. CDR3 in amino acids: CASSETRHRSYEQYF. DNA for the CDR3: TGTGCCAGCAGCGAAACCAGACACAGGTCCTACGAGCAGTACTTC.

The gene calls are TRBV5-4 and TRBJ2-3; 7 bases are shared with TRBD2. With V trimmed by 0 bases and J by 5 bases, 6 bases remained unmatched. In germline, CDR1 is SGHNT, CDR2 YYREEE (reference sequence). The CDR3 sequence is 15 residues long. The CDR3 loop reads CASSLGLAEQDTQYF. DNA for the CDR3: TGTGCCAGCAGCTTGGGGCTAGCGGAGCAAGATACGCAGTATTTT.

The V call is TRBV18, the J call TRBJ1-4, with D maybe TRBD1 (5 bases). CDR1 is KGHSH, CDR2 LQKENI, per germline. CDR3 length equals 14 residues. The ends were cut back, 0 bases at V and 6 bases at J, with 8 bases in the middle. The CDR3 reads CASSPPGQDEKLFF. As DNA, the CDR3 is TGTGCCAGCTCACCACCGGGGCAGGATGAAAAACTGTTTTTT.